Shown below are 19 T cell receptor beta chains from a single sample sequenced in a study of early T cells in non-severe SARS-CoV-2 infection. TCRdb independently ran MiXCR on the 5' RACE reads; one entry per CDR3 protein. Here the sample spans 45,000 to 55,000 distinct CDR3 sequences, 11% being singletons. Sequenced sample: whole blood. The receptor set was obtained from an adult who was a healthcare worker with PCR-confirmed SARS-CoV-2 infection or an uninfected control (not recorded which).

There are a few counts of this clonotype. J is TRBJ2-7 and V is TRBV29-1; 10 nucleotides align to TRBD2. This CDR3 has 14 amino acids. Losses at the gene ends were 7 bases for V and 2 bases for J; bases not matched to a gene: 8. Germline V gene data show CDR1 as SQVTM and CDR2 as ANQGSEA. The CDR3 nucleotides read TGCAGCGAGATCGGACTAGCGGAAACCTACGAGCAGTACTTC. Residues: CSEIGLAETYEQYF.

At least ten counts were recorded for this clonotype. This chain connects TRBV6-2 or TRBV6-3 to TRBJ2-1, with 12 bases matching TRBD2. J gave up 9 bases and V 8 bases, and 23 bases lay outside the gene matches. The length of the CDR3 is 19 residues. The germline V gene encodes CDR1 MNHEY and CDR2 SVGEGT. CDR3 nucleotide sequence: TGTGCCAGCGCTCAATTACTACTAGCGGGAGGAATCGGGAGGGGTGAGCAGTTCTTC. Protein sequence: CASAQLLLAGGIGRGEQFF.

This clonotype was found many times. The CDR3 loop reads CASSGLGTDTQYF. The CDR3 DNA is TGTGCCAGCAGTGGACTCGGCACAGATACGCAGTATTTT. The chain carries TRBV27 and TRBJ2-3, with D possibly being TRBD2 (5 bases). CDR3 length equals 13 residues. Germline CDR1 reads MNHEY; CDR2 reads SMNVEV (reference sequence). V was pared by 5 bases and J by 1 base, with 7 bases between.

This clonotype appeared many times. The genes are TRBV7-7 and TRBJ2-3, with TRBD1 as a possible D gene (5 bases). Looked up from germline, CDR1 is SSHAT and CDR2 is FNYEAQ (reference sequence). This CDR3 comprises 16 residues. V dropped 4 bases and J dropped 3 bases, with 17 bases sitting between them. Here the CDR3 DNA reads TGTGCCAGCAGCTCCGGGCTGCAGGGTGGGACAGATACGCAGTATTTT. Its translation is CASSSGLQGGTDTQYF.

This clonotype came up a few times. The chain joins TRBV28 to TRBJ2-7, with a tentative D call TRBD1 (6 bases). CDR3 length: 16 amino acids. Germline V gives CDR1 MDHEN, CDR2 SYDVKM. The ends were cut back, 10 bases at V and 2 bases at J, with 24 bases in the middle. CDR3 residues: CATLDAGASRPYEQYF. As DNA, the CDR3 is TGTGCCACCCTAGATGCAGGGGCTTCGAGGCCCTACGAGCAGTACTTC.

The rearrangement links TRBV18 to TRBJ1-1; D gene unclear. The germline V gene encodes CDR1 KGHSH and CDR2 LQKENI. Trimming shortened V by 3 bases and J by 8 bases, and 10 bases separated the two germline ends. The CDR3 covers 12 residues. Here the CDR3 reads CASSPWTQEAFF. DNA for the CDR3: TGTGCCAGCTCACCTTGGACCCAAGAAGCTTTCTTT. Full variable domain (remainder filled in from reference TRBV18 and TRBJ1-1): NAGVMQNPRHLVRRRGQEARLRCSPMKGHSHVYWYRQLPEEGLKFMVYLQKENIIDESGMPKERFSAEFPKEGPSILRIQQVVRGDSAAYFCASSPWTQEAFFGQGTRLTVV.

This clonotype was observed a few times. This rearrangement joins TRBV29-1 to TRBJ1-1; D not certain. V was shortened by 2 bases and J by 4 bases, with 11 bases between the two germline ends. The germline V gene encodes CDR1 SQVTM and CDR2 ANQGSEA. The CDR3 totals 13 residues. In DNA form, the CDR3 reads TGCAGCGTTGAACGCGGGTTGGGCACTGAAGCTTTCTTT. It encodes CSVERGLGTEAFF.

This clonotype showed up just a few times. This rearrangement joins TRBV7-8 to TRBJ1-2; D call uncertain. V lost 7 bases, J lost 0 bases, and 12 bases lay in between. CDR1 and CDR2 from the germline V gene are SGHVS and FQNEAQ. The CDR3 is 14 residues long. The CDR3: CASTTAATNYGYTF. Here the CDR3 DNA reads TGTGCCAGCACCACCGCGGCTACTAACTATGGCTACACCTTC.

This chain connects TRBV28 to TRBJ2-5; 8 bases align to TRBD2. This CDR3 has 12 amino acids. Trimming cost V 8 bases and J 2 bases; bases outside gene matches: 1. Germline V gene sequence: CDR1 MDHEN, CDR2 SYDVKM. CDR3 residues: CASRGGQETQYF. In nucleotides, the CDR3 is TGTGCCAGCCGGGGGGGGCAAGAGACCCAGTACTTC.

Ten or more counts support this clonotype. The chain couples TRBV29-1 to TRBJ2-3; 12 nucleotides line up with TRBD1. V lost 8 bases, J lost 6 bases, and 12 bases stayed unmatched. CDR1 SQVTM and CDR2 ANQGSEA come from the germline V gene. The CDR3 contains 15 residues. The CDR3 coding sequence is TGCAGCCTCGCCGCTGGGACAGGGGGCGGTGATACGCAGTATTTT. Its translation is CSLAAGTGGGDTQYF.

This clonotype was observed at least ten times. This rearrangement joins TRBV11-2 to TRBJ2-7; weak D call: TRBD2 (5 bases). The ends were cut back, 3 bases at V and 3 bases at J, with 9 bases in the middle. This CDR3 contains 13 residues. Germline V gene sequence: CDR1 SGHAT, CDR2 FQNNGV. In DNA form, the CDR3 reads TGTGCCAGCAGCTTGCTAGCTGGCTACGAGCAGTACTTC. Its protein product is CASSLLAGYEQYF.

The CDR3 coding sequence is TGTGCCACCGGGGGCGATGAGCAGTTCTTC. Translated, it gives CATGGDEQFF. The V call is TRBV7-3, the J call TRBJ2-1; D is perhaps TRBD1 or TRBD2 (6 bases each). This CDR3 is built from 10 residues. Germline V gives CDR1 SGHTA, CDR2 FQGTGA. V lost 10 bases and J lost 8, with 9 bases in between.

The sample holds a few counts of this clonotype. The genes are TRBV12-3 or TRBV12-4 and TRBJ2-7, with D possibly TRBD2 on 5 matching bases. This CDR3 spans 12 amino acids. Trimming took off 4 bases at V and 8 bases at J, with 12 bases between the two ends. The CDR3 loop reads CASSSQRAKQYF. DNA of the CDR3: TGTGCCAGCAGTTCCCAGAGGGCAAAGCAGTACTTC.

This clonotype was seen only a few times. V and J are TRBV7-2 and TRBJ2-1, with unresolved D. Germline CDR1 and CDR2: SGHTA and FQGNSA. This CDR3 is 14 amino acids long. Trimming pared 5 bases from V and 7 bases from J, leaving 15 bases between. The CDR3 DNA follows: TGTGCCAGCAGCAGACTCACCCGGAGAAATGAGCAGTTCTTC. Its translation is CASSRLTRRNEQFF.

The V gene is TRBV6-1, the J gene TRBJ2-1; 8 positions agree with TRBD2. CDR1 MNHNS and CDR2 SASEGT come from the germline V gene. CDR3 length: 16 amino acids. The ends lost 4 bases at V and 4 bases at J; junction bases unmatched: 9. CDR3 residues: CASSGNGGAQYNEQFF. The CDR3 bases are TGTGCCAGCAGTGGGAACGGGGGGGCCCAATACAATGAGCAGTTCTTC.

This chain links TRBV18 with TRBJ2-1; D perhaps matches TRBD2 (7 bases). Germline assignment: CDR1 KGHSH and CDR2 LQKENI. This CDR3 comprises 17 residues. V was shortened by 5 bases and J by 0 bases, with 17 bases between the two germline ends. CDR3 coding DNA: TGTGCCAGCTCAAGACGGGGGGCTGATAGCTCCTACAATGAGCAGTTCTTC. Translating gives CASSRRGADSSYNEQFF.

This clonotype was counted a few times. The chain employs TRBV20-1 and TRBJ2-7, with D possibly matching TRBD2 (5 bases). The CDR3 consists of 12 residues. Per germline, CDR1 DFQATT and CDR2 SNEGSKA (reference sequence). Trimming stripped 3 bases from V and 11 bases from J, with 17 bases between. CDR3 sequence (DNA): TGCAGTGCTAGTGCTTCGGCGGAGGAGAAGTACTTC. Protein product: CSASASAEEKYF.

This clonotype appeared a few times. The rearrangement joins TRBV28 to TRBJ2-1; 11 bases align to TRBD2. V was pared by 6 bases and J by 9 bases, with 10 bases of the junction left unmatched. The V gene's germline CDR1 is MDHEN and CDR2 SYDVKM. The CDR3 runs 15 residues. CDR3 protein: CASSKLAGERFEQFF. DNA of the CDR3: TGTGCCAGCAGCAAACTAGCGGGAGAGAGGTTTGAGCAGTTCTTC.

The chain couples TRBV29-1 to TRBJ2-3, with TRBD1 matching over 8 bases. This CDR3 comprises 13 residues. J lost 6 bases, V lost 6 bases, and 8 bases had no gene match. Germline CDR1 reads SQVTM; CDR2 reads ANQGSEA. CDR3 loop: CSVTTGARDTQYF. In DNA, the CDR3 is TGCAGCGTCACGACAGGGGCACGCGATACGCAGTATTTT.